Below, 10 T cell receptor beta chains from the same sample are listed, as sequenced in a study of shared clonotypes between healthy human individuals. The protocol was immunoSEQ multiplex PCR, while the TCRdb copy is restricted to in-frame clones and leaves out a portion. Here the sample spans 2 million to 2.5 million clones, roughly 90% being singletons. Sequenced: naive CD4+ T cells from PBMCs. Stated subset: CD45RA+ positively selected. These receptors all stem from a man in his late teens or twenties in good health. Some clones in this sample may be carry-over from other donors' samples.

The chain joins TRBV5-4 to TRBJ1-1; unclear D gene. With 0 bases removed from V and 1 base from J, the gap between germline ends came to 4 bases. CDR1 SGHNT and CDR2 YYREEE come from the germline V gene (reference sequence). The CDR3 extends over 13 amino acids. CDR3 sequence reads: CASSLGENTEAFF. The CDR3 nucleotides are TGTGCCAGCAGCTTGGGGGAGAACACTGAAGCTTTCTTT.

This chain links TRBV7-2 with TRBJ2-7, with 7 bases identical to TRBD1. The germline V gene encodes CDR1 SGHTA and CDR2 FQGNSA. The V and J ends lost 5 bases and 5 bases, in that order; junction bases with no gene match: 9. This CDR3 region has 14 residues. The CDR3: CASSIQGLLDEQYF. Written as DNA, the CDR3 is TGTGCCAGCAGCATACAGGGGCTCCTCGACGAGCAGTACTTC.

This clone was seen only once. The CDR3 coding sequence is TGTGCCAGCAGCGTAGATTGGGCAGGGAGTGAGCAGTTCTTC. This sequence encodes CASSVDWAGSEQFF. The V gene is TRBV9, the J gene TRBJ2-1; either TRBD1 or TRBD2 may fit D (5 bases each). In germline, CDR1 is SGDLS, CDR2 YYNGEE. Trimming pared 0 bases from V and 9 bases from J, leaving 13 bases between. This CDR3 has 14 amino acids.

The CDR3 nucleotides are TGCGCCAGCAGCCCTTCTAGCGGGATGACCGGGGAGCTGTTTTTT. Translation: CASSPSSGMTGELFF. The chain is built from TRBV4-1 and TRBJ2-2; 9 nucleotides agree with TRBD2. V shed 4 bases and J 5 bases; nucleotides not matched to a gene: 5. From germline, CDR1 is MGHRA and CDR2 YSYEKL. This CDR3 has 15 amino acids.

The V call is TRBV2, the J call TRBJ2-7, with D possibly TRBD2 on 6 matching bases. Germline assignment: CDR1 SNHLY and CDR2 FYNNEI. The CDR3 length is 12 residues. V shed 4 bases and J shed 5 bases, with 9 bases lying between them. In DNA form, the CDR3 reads TGTGCCAGCAGTGGTTCGGGGGACGAGCAGTACTTC. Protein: CASSGSGDEQYF.

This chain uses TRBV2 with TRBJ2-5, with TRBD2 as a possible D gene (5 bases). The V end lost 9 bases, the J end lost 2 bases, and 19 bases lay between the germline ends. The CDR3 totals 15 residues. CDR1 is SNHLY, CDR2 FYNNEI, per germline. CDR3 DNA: TGTGCCAGTCAATCGCGGTCGGGAACTCAAGAGACCCAGTACTTC. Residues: CASQSRSGTQETQYF.

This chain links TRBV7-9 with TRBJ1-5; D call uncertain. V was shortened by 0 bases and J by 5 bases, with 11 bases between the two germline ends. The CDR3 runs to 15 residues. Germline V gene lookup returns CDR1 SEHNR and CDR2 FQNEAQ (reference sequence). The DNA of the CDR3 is TGTGCCAGCAGCTTAGCGTATACCGGAGATCAGCCCCAGCATTTT. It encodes CASSLAYTGDQPQHF.

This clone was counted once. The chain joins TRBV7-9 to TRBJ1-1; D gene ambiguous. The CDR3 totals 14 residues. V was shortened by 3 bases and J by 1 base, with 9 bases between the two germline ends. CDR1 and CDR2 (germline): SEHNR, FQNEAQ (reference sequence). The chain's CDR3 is CASSFPRPNTEAFF. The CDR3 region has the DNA TGTGCCAGCAGCTTCCCCAGGCCGAACACTGAAGCTTTCTTT.

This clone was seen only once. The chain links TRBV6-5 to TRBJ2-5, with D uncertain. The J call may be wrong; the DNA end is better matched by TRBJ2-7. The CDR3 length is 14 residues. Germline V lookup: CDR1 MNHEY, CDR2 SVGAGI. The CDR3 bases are TGTGCCAGCAGCCGAAGGGCCAGCTCCTACGAGCAGTACTTC. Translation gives CASSRRASSYEQYF.

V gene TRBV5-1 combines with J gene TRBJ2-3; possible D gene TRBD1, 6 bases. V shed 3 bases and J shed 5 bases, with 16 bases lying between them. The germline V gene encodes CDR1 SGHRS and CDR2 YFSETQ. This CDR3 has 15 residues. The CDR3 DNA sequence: TGCGCCAGCAGCTATTCACAAAGCAGGGGAGATACGCAGTATTTT. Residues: CASSYSQSRGDTQYF.